This T cell receptor (beta chain) was profiled in a study of T cell repertoires in cytomegalovirus infection. Study-wide background: Recently described HLA-C-restricted plus well-studied HLA-B-restricted CMV epitopes were used. CMV infection together with matching HLA type was indicated by public TCR beta signatures.

TCRdb recomputed calls from the reads with MiXCR, one row per CDR3 protein. Among 700,000 to 850,000 distinct CDR3 sequences listed, approximately 29% were seen once. As concerns this clonotype: Its antigen is as yet unknown.

Study results and caveats: It was HLA-C-restricted CMV-specific TCR beta clonotypes that dominated the response ex vivo. The cumulative frequency of public TCR beta families distinguished individuals who carried CMV together with the relevant HLA.

The sequenced sample was cultured CD8+ T cells from PBMCs, obtained from culture after CMV antigen stimulation. The source of this sequence is a human donor in good health (CMV status not recorded). Some clones in this sample may be carry-over from other donors' samples.

The CDR3 sequence is CASWDVNSPLHF. The DNA of the CDR3 is TGTGCCAGCTGGGACGTTAATTCACCCCTCCACTTT. The chain recombines TRBV2 with TRBJ1-6, with D perhaps matching TRBD1 (5 bases). The CDR3 loop spans 12 amino acids. Trimming took 8 bases from V and 6 from J, leaving 8 bases between them. Germline V gene data show CDR1 as SNHLY and CDR2 as FYNNEI.